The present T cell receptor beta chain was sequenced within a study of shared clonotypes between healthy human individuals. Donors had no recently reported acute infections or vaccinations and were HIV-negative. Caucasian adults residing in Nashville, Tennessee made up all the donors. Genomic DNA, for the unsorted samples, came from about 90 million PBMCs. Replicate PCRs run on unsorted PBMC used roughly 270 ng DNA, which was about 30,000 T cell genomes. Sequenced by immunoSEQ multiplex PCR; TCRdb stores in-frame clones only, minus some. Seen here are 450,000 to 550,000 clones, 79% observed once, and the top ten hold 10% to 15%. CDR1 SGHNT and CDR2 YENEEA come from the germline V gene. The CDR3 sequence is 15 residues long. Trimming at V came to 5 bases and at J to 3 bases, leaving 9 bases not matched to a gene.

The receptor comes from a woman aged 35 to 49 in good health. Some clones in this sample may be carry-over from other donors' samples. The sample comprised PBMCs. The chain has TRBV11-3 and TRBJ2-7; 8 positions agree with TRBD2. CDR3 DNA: TGTGCCAGCAGCCCCGGGGGGGATCTCGGCTACGAGCAGTACTTC. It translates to CASSPGGDLGYEQYF.